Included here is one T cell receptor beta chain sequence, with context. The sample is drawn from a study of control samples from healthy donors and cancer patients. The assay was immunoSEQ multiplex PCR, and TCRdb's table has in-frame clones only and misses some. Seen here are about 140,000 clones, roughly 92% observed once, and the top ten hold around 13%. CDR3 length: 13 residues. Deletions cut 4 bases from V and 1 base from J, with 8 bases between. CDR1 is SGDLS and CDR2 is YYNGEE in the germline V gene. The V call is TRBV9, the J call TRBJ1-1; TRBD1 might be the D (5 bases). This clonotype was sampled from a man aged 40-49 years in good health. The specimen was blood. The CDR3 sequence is CASSQTGNTEAFF. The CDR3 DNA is TGTGCCAGCAGCCAAACAGGGAACACTGAAGCTTTCTTT.